The 2 T cell receptor beta chains presented below share a single source sample, sequenced in a study of control samples from healthy donors and cancer patients. Assay used: immunoSEQ multiplex PCR; TCRdb lists only in-frame clones, some missing. This table has about 170,000 clones, about 86% appearing once. Sequencing was performed on blood. The receptors were sampled from a woman under 40 in good health.

V and J are TRBV4-1 and TRBJ1-2; TRBD1 might be the D (5 bases). The CDR3 has 16 residues. Germline V gives CDR1 MGHRA, CDR2 YSYEKL. V gave up 0 bases and J gave up 3 bases, with 14 bases separating them. CDR3 DNA: TGCGCCAGCAGCCAAGACGGCCAGGGAGGTGACTATGGCTACACCTTC. Protein: CASSQDGQGGDYGYTF.

V and J are TRBV5-1 and TRBJ2-1, with 8 bases that match TRBD2. Germline CDR1 is SGHRS and CDR2 is YFSETQ. Trimming cost V 4 bases and J 7 bases; bases outside gene matches: 7. The CDR3 totals 14 residues. The CDR3, as DNA: TGCGCCAGCAGCCTGGCGGGGGGAACGAATGAGCAGTTCTTC. The encoded protein is CASSLAGGTNEQFF.